The 18 T cell receptor beta chains given below trace back to one sample, sequenced in a study of breast tumors, draining lymph nodes, adjacent tissues (dated by TCRdb to between 2015 and 2016). To prepare the library, multiplex PCR was applied. The sequencing machine was an Illumina HiSeq 2000. In-frame beta chains were kept once TCRdb had trimmed the public reads at Q25 with fastp and called clones with MiXCR. Every entry covers one CDR3 protein and lists the most common genes and DNA from its rows. In all, the sample holds 150,000 or so distinct CDR3 sequences, and roughly a third of those were seen once. The ten largest clones capture about 4.1% of the sample. Lymph node samples were obtained from the axillary draining lymph nodes of breast cancer patients. Sample: axillary lymph node tissue. The origin of the receptors is a female donor with breast cancer. Some clones in this sample may be carry-over from other donors' samples.

Note on this clonotype: An end of the junction does not agree with germline; a read error may underlie this. This chain links TRBV4-1 with TRBJ2-1, with 8 bases lining up with TRBD2. The CDR3 is 16 amino acids. CDR1 and CDR2 from the germline V gene are MGHRA and YSYEKL. The CDR3 protein is CTSSPIGRGDYNEQFF. Here the CDR3 DNA reads TGCACCAGCAGCCCTATAGGGCGGGGGGATTACAATGAGCAGTTCTTC.

This clonotype was detected ten times or more. The CDR3 sequence: CASSYSKGAGGYNEQFF. The CDR3 DNA sequence: TGTGCCAGCAGTTACTCGAAGGGAGCGGGAGGATACAATGAGCAGTTCTTC. The chain uses TRBV6-5 and TRBJ2-1, with 9 bases matching TRBD2. V shed 0 bases, J shed 4 bases, and the junction held 7 bases outside the gene matches. Germline lookup yields CDR1 MNHEY and CDR2 SVGAGI. This CDR3 comprises 17 residues.

This clonotype appeared many times. The chain employs TRBV18 and TRBJ2-3; 10 nucleotides match TRBD2. Germline V gene lookup returns CDR1 KGHSH and CDR2 LQKENI. J was trimmed by 4 bases and V by 0 bases; bases with no gene match: 10. The CDR3 is 18 amino acids. CDR3 in amino acids: CASSPPLAGVGFADTQYF. CDR3 DNA: TGTGCCAGCTCACCACCGCTAGCGGGAGTCGGTTTTGCAGATACGCAGTATTTT.

Regarding this clonotype: With a much larger clone just one base away, this may be a read error. V usage is TRBV27 and J usage is TRBJ2-7; D is perhaps TRBD1 (7 bases). CDR1 and CDR2 from the germline V gene are MNHEY and SMNVEV (reference sequence). This CDR3 has 13 amino acids. The CDR3 nucleotides are TGTGCCAGCAGTTTGGGGGGACAGTACGAGCGGTACTTC. Its protein product is CASSLGGQYERYF.

This clonotype occurred many times. V usage is TRBV4-1 and J usage is TRBJ1-3, with a weak D call TRBD1 (5 bases). V shed 1 base and J shed 2 bases, with 18 bases lying between them. CDR3 length equals 18 residues. The germline V gene encodes CDR1 MGHRA and CDR2 YSYEKL. The CDR3 is CASSQGPGTPTPGNTIYF. The DNA of the CDR3 is TGCGCCAGCAGCCAAGGCCCTGGGACCCCTACCCCTGGAAACACCATATATTTT.

In its sample, this clonotype was seen a few times. A much larger clone is a single base away; this may be a read error. This rearrangement joins TRBV4-1 to TRBJ2-5; possibly TRBD2 for D (5 bases). The DNA end is more similar to TRBJ2-1, so the J call may be wrong. The CDR3 length is 16 residues. Germline V lookup: CDR1 MGHRA, CDR2 YSYEKL. CDR3 DNA sequence: TGCGCCAGCAGCCAAGATTCCGGGGTTAGACAAGAGACCCAGTTCTTC. Translating it yields CASSQDSGVRQETQFF.

Many counts were recorded for this clonotype. The chain uses TRBV9 and TRBJ1-3, with D uncertain. This CDR3 comprises 14 residues. Germline V gives CDR1 SGDLS, CDR2 YYNGEE. Trimming left V 1 base short and J 8 bases short, with 13 bases between. The CDR3 reads CASSVSDVLDTIYF. The CDR3 region has the DNA TGTGCCAGCAGCGTATCAGATGTCCTGGACACCATATATTTT.

Ten or more counts support this clonotype. At one of its ends the junction is not consistent with the germline gene, which may arise from a read error. The genes are TRBV6-6 and TRBJ1-5; no firm D call. CDR1 MNHNY and CDR2 SVGAGI come from the germline V gene (reference sequence). This CDR3 has 14 amino acids. The CDR3 loop reads CASSHSGGTQPQHF. Written as DNA, the CDR3 is TGTGCCAGCAGTCACTCGGGCGGCACTCAGCCCCAGCATTTT.

In its sample, this clonotype was seen many times. The rearrangement links TRBV19 to TRBJ2-7; D may be TRBD2 (6 bases). Germline V gene sequence: CDR1 LNHDA, CDR2 SQIVND (reference sequence). The CDR3 consists of 17 residues. Deletions cut 3 bases from V and 3 bases from J, with 21 bases between. This CDR3 reads CASSMGRGRQSGYEQYF. For the CDR3, the DNA is TGTGCCAGTAGTATGGGTCGAGGGAGGCAAAGTGGCTACGAGCAGTACTTC.

In its sample, this clonotype was seen many times. The J gene is TRBJ1-4, the V gene TRBV6-5, with D maybe TRBD1 (5 bases). The CDR3 is 18 amino acids. Germline values: CDR1 MNHEY, CDR2 SVGAGI. The ends were cut back, 0 bases at V and 6 bases at J, with 20 bases in the middle. The CDR3, as DNA: TGTGCCAGCAGTTACTCGATCCCATCGGGGGAGGATCATGAAAAACTGTTTTTT. Its protein product is CASSYSIPSGEDHEKLFF.

As for this clonotype: This could be a read error, since a much larger clone is one nucleotide away. The chain is built from TRBV6-5 and TRBJ2-3, with D perhaps matching TRBD1 or TRBD2 (5 bases each). Germline lookup yields CDR1 MNHEY and CDR2 SVGAGI. This CDR3 region has 14 residues. With 2 bases removed from V and 3 bases from J, the gap between germline ends came to 9 bases. As DNA, the CDR3 is TGTGCCAGCAGTTACGGGGGTGGGACAGATACGCAGTATTTT. It translates to CASSYGGGTDTQYF.

With regard to this clonotype: The conserved phenylalanine or tryptophan is not found at the CDR3 terminus, so this likely reflects a read error. V is TRBV6-5 and J is TRBJ2-2; TRBD1 or TRBD2 may be the D gene (5 bases each). Per the germline V gene, CDR1 is MNHEY and CDR2 is SVGAGI. This CDR3 comprises 14 residues. V dropped 6 bases and J dropped 0 bases, with 8 bases sitting between them. The CDR3 bases are TGTGCCAGCAGCGGGACCCCGAACACCGGGGAGCTGTTTCTT. Translation gives CASSGTPNTGELFL.

On this clonotype itself: A junction end diverges from the germline sequence, so it may reflect a read error. CDR3 residues: CAGSPPPSSEQYF. The CDR3, as DNA: TGTGCCGGCAGCCCCCCCCCCTCCTCCGAGCAGTACTTC. The genes are TRBV11-3 and TRBJ2-7; D gene ambiguous. Germline CDR1 SGHNT, CDR2 YENEEA. The CDR3 covers 13 residues. Based on the CDR3 plus reference TRBV11-3 and TRBJ2-7, the full variable domain is EAGVVQSPRYKIIEKKQPVAFWCNPISGHNTLYWYLQNLGQGPELLIRYENEEAVDDSQLPKDRFSAERLKGVDSTLKIQPAELGDSAVYLCAGSPPPSSEQYFGPGTRLTVT.

The CDR3 sequence is CASKHTTGGNQPQHF. In nucleotides, the CDR3 is TGTGCCAGCAAGCACACGACAGGCGGGAATCAGCCCCAGCATTTT. The chain employs TRBV6-1 and TRBJ1-5, with a weak D call TRBD1 (6 bases). The CDR3 loop spans 15 amino acids. The V end lost 7 bases, the J end lost 4 bases, and 17 bases lay between the germline ends. The V gene's germline CDR1 is MNHNS and CDR2 SASEGT.

This clonotype has ten or more counts. Its ends do not fully match the called genes, so a read error is possible. V gene TRBV11-3 combines with J gene TRBJ2-5; D unresolved. This CDR3 has 13 residues. The germline V gene encodes CDR1 SGHNT and CDR2 YENEEA. The CDR3: CACSRNSQETQYF. CDR3 DNA: TGTGCCTGCAGCCGGAACAGCCAAGAGACCCAGTACTTC.

In the case of this clonotype: The junction shows a germline mismatch at one end, possibly a read error. This chain joins TRBV20-1 and TRBJ1-2, with 12 bases aligning to TRBD1. CDR1 and CDR2 from the germline V gene are DFQATT and SNEGSKA (reference sequence). This CDR3 is 13 amino acids long. In DNA form, the CDR3 reads TGCAGTGCTTGGGACAGGGGGCCCTATGGTTACACCTTC. This translates into CSAWDRGPYGYTF.

This chain connects TRBV11-2 to TRBJ2-3; D unresolved. The end of the DNA aligns better with TRBJ1-5, so the J call may be wrong. CDR3 length equals 15 residues. The germline V gene encodes CDR1 SGHAT and CDR2 FQNNGV. The CDR3 region is CASSLGPMGTDTQHF. The CDR3 DNA reads TGTGCCAGCAGCCTCGGGCCCATGGGAACAGATACGCAGCATTTT.

This clonotype was counted a few times. A clone one base away is much larger, so this may be a read error. CDR3 sequence reads: CSARGPYNEPFF. CDR3 bases: TGCAGTGCTAGAGGTCCCTACAATGAGCCGTTCTTC. V gene TRBV20-1 combines with J gene TRBJ2-1; D call uncertain. Germline V gene data show CDR1 as DFQATT and CDR2 as SNEGSKA (reference sequence). The CDR3 is made up of 12 amino acids.